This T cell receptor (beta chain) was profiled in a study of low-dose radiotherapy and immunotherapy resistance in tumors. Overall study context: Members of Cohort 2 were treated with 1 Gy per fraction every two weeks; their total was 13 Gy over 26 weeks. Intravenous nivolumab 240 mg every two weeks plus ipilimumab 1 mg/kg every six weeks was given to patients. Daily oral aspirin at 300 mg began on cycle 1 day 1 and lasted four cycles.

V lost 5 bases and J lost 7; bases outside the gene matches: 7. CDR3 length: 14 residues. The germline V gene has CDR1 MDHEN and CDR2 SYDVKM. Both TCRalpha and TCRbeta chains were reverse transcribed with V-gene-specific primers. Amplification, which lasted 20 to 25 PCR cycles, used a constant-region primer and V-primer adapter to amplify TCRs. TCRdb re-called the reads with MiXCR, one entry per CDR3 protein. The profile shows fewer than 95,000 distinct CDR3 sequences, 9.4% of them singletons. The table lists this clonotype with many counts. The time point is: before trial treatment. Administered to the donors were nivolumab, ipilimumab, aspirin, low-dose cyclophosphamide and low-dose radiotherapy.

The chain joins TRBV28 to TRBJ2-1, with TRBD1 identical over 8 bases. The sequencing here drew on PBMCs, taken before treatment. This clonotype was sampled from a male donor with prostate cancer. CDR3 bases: TGTGCCAGCAGTCCGAGACAGGGGATGAATGAGCAGTTCTTC. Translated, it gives CASSPRQGMNEQFF.